This entry lists 17 T cell receptor beta chains sequenced from one sample in a study of blood T cell repertoires in COVID-19. TCRdb keeps only in-frame clones here, not all; method: immunoSEQ multiplex PCR. The sample contains about 480,000 clones, 80% to 90% of which appear only once. Sequencing was carried out using peripheral blood. The source of these receptors is a man aged 18 to 29 with COVID-19, enrolled during active disease.

In nucleotides, the CDR3 is TGTGCCAGCAGTGACCCACAGGGCCCTAACTCTGGGGCCAACGTCCTGACTTTC. Its protein product is CASSDPQGPNSGANVLTF. The chain employs TRBV25-1 and TRBJ2-6; TRBD1 is a possible D gene (6 bases). Germline values: CDR1 MGHDK, CDR2 SYGVNS. CDR3 size: 18 residues. Trimming removed 3 bases from V and 0 bases from J, with 15 bases in between.

This chain links TRBV5-4 with TRBJ2-6; TRBD1 might be the D (5 bases). CDR1 is SGHNT and CDR2 is YYREEE in the germline V gene (reference sequence). This CDR3 has 16 amino acids. V was pared by 0 bases and J by 1 base, with 8 bases between. Written as DNA, the CDR3 is TGTGCCAGCAGCTTGGCAGGGATTTCTGGGGCCAACGTCCTGACTTTC. Its protein product is CASSLAGISGANVLTF. Full variable domain (rest looked up from reference TRBV5-4 and TRBJ2-6): ETGVTQSPTHLIKTRGQQVTLRCSSQSGHNTVSWYQQALGQGPQFIFQYYREEENGRGNFPPRFSGLQFPNYSSELNVNALELDDSALYLCASSLAGISGANVLTFGAGSRLTVL.

The chain combines TRBV5-4 with TRBJ1-2; 8 nucleotides match TRBD1. The germline V gene has CDR1 SGHNT and CDR2 YYREEE (reference sequence). With V trimmed by 0 bases and J by 10 bases, 5 bases remained unmatched. The CDR3 extends over 13 amino acids. CDR3 residues: CASSLGGQGVYTF. Here the CDR3 DNA reads TGTGCCAGCAGCTTGGGAGGACAGGGTGTCTACACCTTC.

V and J are TRBV19 and TRBJ2-2; TRBD2 aligns across 8 bases. The CDR3 contains 15 residues. J gave up 4 bases and V 7 bases, and 8 bases lay outside the gene matches. From germline, CDR1 is LNHDA and CDR2 SQIVND (reference sequence). CDR3 in DNA: TGTGCCAGTACCATAGCGGGGAAGGGCACCGGGGAGCTGTTTTTT. Encoded protein: CASTIAGKGTGELFF.

The V and J genes are TRBV30 and TRBJ2-3; 10 positions match TRBD1. The V segment lost 1 base and the J segment 2 bases; nucleotides outside the gene matches: 3. The CDR3 consists of 15 residues. Per germline, CDR1 GTSNPN and CDR2 SVGIG (reference sequence). The CDR3 sequence is CAWSEGQGTTDTQYF. CDR3 nucleotides: TGTGCCTGGAGTGAGGGACAGGGGACCACAGATACGCAGTATTTT.

The gene calls are TRBV3-1 (or the pseudogene TRBV3-2) and TRBJ1-6; D unresolved. The CDR3 runs 14 residues. CDR1 is LGHDT and CDR2 is YNNKEL in the germline V gene (reference sequence). Trimming took off 7 bases at V and 0 bases at J, with 7 bases between the two ends. CDR3 sequence reads: CASTPSSYNSPLHF. The CDR3 coding sequence is TGTGCCAGCACTCCGAGCTCCTATAATTCACCCCTCCACTTT.

The V gene is TRBV20-1, the J gene TRBJ2-7, with 7 bases identical to TRBD2. The junction had 2 bases not matched to a gene; V was cut back by 6 bases and J by 3 bases. CDR1 and CDR2 (germline): DFQATT, SNEGSKA (reference sequence). This CDR3 region has 11 residues. The CDR3 here is CSAGRVYEQYF. The CDR3 nucleotides read TGCAGTGCGGGGAGGGTCTACGAGCAGTACTTC.

The chain combines TRBV18 with TRBJ2-4; 8 bases fit TRBD1. CDR3 length: 13 residues. J lost 8 bases, V lost 6 bases, and 6 bases had no gene match. Germline CDR1 KGHSH, CDR2 LQKENI. The CDR3 reads CASSGQGEDIQYF. The CDR3 DNA sequence: TGTGCCAGCTCCGGACAGGGAGAAGACATTCAGTACTTC.

This clone was observed a single time. This chain joins TRBV19 and TRBJ2-7; 7 bases map to TRBD2. The CDR3 length is 12 residues. The germline CDR1 and CDR2 sequences are LNHDA and SQIVND (reference sequence). V lost 6 bases and J lost 6; bases outside the gene matches: 5. The DNA for the CDR3 is TGTGCCAGTAGCCTCAGCGGGGTCGAGCAGTACTTC. Translation gives CASSLSGVEQYF. Filled out from reference TRBV19 and TRBJ2-7, the complete variable domain reads DGGITQSPKYLFRKEGQNVTLSCEQNLNHDAMYWYRQDPGQGLRLIYYSQIVNDFQKGDIAEGYSVSREKKESFPLTVTSAQKNPTAFYLCASSLSGVEQYFGPGTRLTVT.

This chain joins TRBV20-1 and TRBJ1-1; unclear D gene. The CDR3 is made up of 11 amino acids. Germline loops: CDR1 DFQATT, CDR2 SNEGSKA (reference sequence). V shed 4 bases and J shed 7 bases, with 10 bases lying between them. In nucleotides, the CDR3 is TGCAGTGCTACCACAGTCTTTGAAGCTTTCTTT. It codes for CSATTVFEAFF.

The chain carries TRBV7-9 and TRBJ2-1; 10 nucleotides line up with TRBD2. This CDR3 spans 16 amino acids. The ends lost 0 bases at V and 8 bases at J; junction bases unmatched: 7. Germline V lookup: CDR1 SEHNR, CDR2 FQNEAQ (reference sequence). As DNA, the CDR3 is TGTGCCAGCAGCTTAGCACTAGCGGGAAGGATTTATGAGCAGTTCTTC. Its protein product is CASSLALAGRIYEQFF.

V is TRBV19 and J is TRBJ2-7; D is possibly TRBD1 (5 bases). Germline V gene sequence: CDR1 LNHDA, CDR2 SQIVND (reference sequence). Trimming cost V 4 bases and J 5 bases, with 12 bases left between them. The CDR3 totals 13 residues. The CDR3 sequence is CASSRAGNNEQYF. The CDR3 nucleotides read TGTGCCAGTAGTAGGGCAGGGAACAACGAGCAGTACTTC.

This clone was counted once. The chain couples TRBV4-1 to TRBJ2-3, with a tentative D call TRBD2 (5 bases). Germline V gene data show CDR1 as MGHRA and CDR2 as YSYEKL. This CDR3 is built from 16 residues. The V gene lost 0 bases and the J gene lost 0 bases, with 10 bases spanning the gap. Here the CDR3 reads CASSQEAVTSTDTQYF. CDR3 nucleotides: TGCGCCAGCAGCCAAGAAGCGGTTACTAGCACAGATACGCAGTATTTT.

The V gene is TRBV10-1, the J gene TRBJ2-7; TRBD2 agrees at 8 bases. CDR1 is WNHNN and CDR2 is SYGVQD in the germline V gene (reference sequence). The V and J ends lost 5 bases and 4 bases, in that order; junction bases with no gene match: 7. The length of the CDR3 is 14 residues. The CDR3 sequence: CASSTGGAQYEQYF. In DNA, the CDR3 is TGCGCCAGCAGTACCGGGGGGGCCCAGTACGAGCAGTACTTC.

The table lists this clone with a count of one. This same CDR3 is encoded by further DNA sequences in the sample. The CDR3 reads CASSIAGHTDTQYF. CDR3 DNA: TGTGCCAGCAGCATAGCAGGACACACAGATACGCAGTATTTT. The rearrangement uses TRBV11-2 and TRBJ2-3; D is perhaps TRBD1 (5 bases). There are 14 residues in the CDR3. V was pared by 5 bases and J by 2 bases, with 11 bases between. CDR1 is SGHAT and CDR2 is FQNNGV in the germline V gene.

The chain uses TRBV24-1 and TRBJ2-1, with 8 bases aligning to TRBD2. Germline CDR1 is KGHDR and CDR2 is SFDVKD. The length of the CDR3 is 18 residues. After removal of 4 bases from V and 11 bases from J, the junction contained 21 bases not matched to a gene. The CDR3 loop is CATSESRLSSGNPYKQFF. The DNA of the CDR3 is TGTGCCACCAGTGAGAGCAGATTAAGTAGCGGGAACCCTTATAAGCAGTTCTTC.

This sequence joins TRBV11-2 and TRBJ2-7, with D possibly TRBD2 on 5 matching bases. CDR1 and CDR2 (germline): SGHAT, FQNNGV. V shed 5 bases and J shed 2 bases, with 16 bases lying between them. The CDR3 has 15 residues. This chain's CDR3 is CASSLGAPGAYEQYF. DNA for the CDR3: TGTGCCAGCAGCCTGGGTGCCCCCGGGGCCTACGAGCAGTACTTC.